Sequencing of this T cell receptor (beta chain) was carried out in a study of cytomegalovirus exposure and HLA in healthy donors. Clones were read by immunoSEQ multiplex PCR, and TCRdb kept only the in-frame ones, dropping some. The sample shows approximately 220,000 clones, approximately 90% of them seen only once. The CDR3 has 15 amino acids. Germline V gene data show CDR1 as MNHNS and CDR2 as SASEGT. Trimming left V 5 bases short and J 1 base short, with 15 bases between. The material sequenced was PBMCs. The TCR was taken from a man aged 18 to 29 in good health and CMV-seronegative. The chain has TRBV6-1 and TRBJ2-7, with TRBD1 as a possible D gene (6 bases). CDR3 coding DNA: TGTGCCAGCAGTATAGGGGACAAGGCTTCCTACGAGCAGTACTTC. It translates to CASSIGDKASYEQYF.